One sample yielded the 19 T cell receptor beta chains listed below, sequenced in a study of T cells in Graves' hyperthyroidism and ophthalmopathy. Amplification yielded TCR beta CDR3 regions, with RNA transcripts as the source. TCR CDR3 regions were first amplified by RT-PCR with HTBI primers. TCRdb processed the multiplex PCR reads anew with MiXCR; each CDR3 protein has one entry. The sample has roughly 100,000 distinct CDR3 sequences, approximately 50% seen once. The sequenced material came from blood. These receptors were taken from a man aged 35-49 years with Graves' hyperthyroidism.

This rearrangement joins TRBV9 to TRBJ1-1; tentative D call: TRBD1 (5 bases). The V end lost 3 bases, the J end lost 1 base, and 13 bases lay between the germline ends. Germline loops: CDR1 SGDLS, CDR2 YYNGEE. This CDR3 comprises 15 residues. CDR3 loop: CASSEGDHANTEAFF. CDR3 in DNA: TGTGCCAGCAGCGAAGGGGACCATGCGAACACTGAAGCTTTCTTT.

This clonotype appeared many times. This chain joins TRBV6-5 and TRBJ1-1; D call uncertain. The CDR3 is 11 residues long. From germline, CDR1 is MNHEY and CDR2 SVGAGI. V dropped 6 bases and J dropped 2 bases, with 4 bases sitting between them. The CDR3 nucleotides read TGTGCCAGCAGATTAAACACTGAAGCTTTCTTT. This gives the protein CASRLNTEAFF.

The chain is built from TRBV12-3 or TRBV12-4 and TRBJ2-7, with 9 bases aligning to TRBD1. There are 14 residues in the CDR3. Trimming removed 5 bases from V and 3 bases from J; junction bases left unmatched: 5. Here the CDR3 reads CASSPRQGVYEQYF. The CDR3 nucleotides are TGTGCCAGCAGTCCGAGACAGGGGGTCTACGAGCAGTACTTC.

On this clonotype: Given the absence of the conserved phenylalanine or tryptophan at the CDR3 end, a read error is likely. The DNA is omitted, as the CDR3 cannot be located on it reliably, and the CDR3 follows TCRdb's listing. The chain recombines TRBV7-9 with TRBJ2-3; whether TRBD2, the table's D call, matches the DNA was not checked. The CDR3 spans 9 amino acids, including both terminal residues. Germline loops: CDR1 SEHNR, CDR2 FQNEAQ (reference sequence). The CDR3 loop reads CASSSGTLY.

In its sample, this clonotype was seen many times. The chain recombines TRBV20-1 with TRBJ1-1; D is ambiguous. This CDR3 comprises 13 residues. V lost 3 bases, J lost 2 bases, and 10 bases lay in between. CDR1 is DFQATT, CDR2 SNEGSKA, per germline (reference sequence). The DNA for the CDR3 is TGCAGTGCTAGTTCCGGGCCAAACACTGAAGCTTTCTTT. Residues: CSASSGPNTEAFF.

The chain combines TRBV20-1 with TRBJ2-5, with D perhaps matching TRBD1 or TRBD2 (5 bases each). The CDR3 runs 16 residues. V was shortened by 0 bases and J by 3 bases, with 17 bases between the two germline ends. Germline V gives CDR1 DFQATT, CDR2 SNEGSKA (reference sequence). The CDR3 coding sequence is TGCAGTGCTAGAGATATCTTAGGGACCGGGGAAGAGACCCAGTACTTC. Protein sequence: CSARDILGTGEETQYF.

V and J are TRBV5-1 and TRBJ2-3, with TRBD1 identical over 7 bases. The V and J ends lost 0 bases and 6 bases, in that order; junction bases with no gene match: 7. In germline, CDR1 is SGHRS, CDR2 YFSETQ. This CDR3 comprises 15 residues. Here the CDR3 reads CASSLGGTADDTQYF. As DNA, the CDR3 is TGCGCCAGCAGCTTGGGAGGGACAGCGGACGATACGCAGTATTTT. Supplemented by reference TRBV5-1 and TRBJ2-3, the full variable domain reads KAGVTQTPRYLIKTRGQQVTLSCSPISGHRSVSWYQQTPGQGLQFLFEYFSETQRNKGNFPGRFSGRQFSNSRSEMNVSTLELGDSALYLCASSLGGTADDTQYFGPGTRLTVL.

This clonotype was recorded many times. This sequence joins TRBV12-5 and TRBJ2-5; D could derive from TRBD1 or TRBD2 (6 bases each). Germline CDR1 is LGHNT and CDR2 is FRNRAP. CDR3 length: 14 amino acids. V was trimmed by 1 base and J by 5 bases, leaving 11 bases between them. The CDR3 sequence is CASGLEGGEETQYF. The CDR3 DNA reads as TGTGCTAGTGGTTTGGAGGGGGGCGAGGAGACCCAGTACTTC.

The chain employs TRBV24-1 and TRBJ2-3, with 7 nucleotides matching TRBD2. With V trimmed by 3 bases and J by 11 bases, 7 bases remained unmatched. There are 13 residues in the CDR3. Per germline, CDR1 KGHDR and CDR2 SFDVKD. The CDR3 DNA reads TGTGCCACCAGTGATCAAGGACTAGGGGAGCAGTATTTT. Translation gives CATSDQGLGEQYF.

This clonotype was seen repeatedly, ten times or more. The chain is built from TRBV19 and TRBJ2-7, with D possibly being TRBD2 (7 bases). Trimming left V 7 bases short and J 2 bases short, with 18 bases between. This CDR3 is built from 15 residues. Germline loops: CDR1 LNHDA, CDR2 SQIVND (reference sequence). CDR3 in amino acids: CASIGGGAGTYEQYF. CDR3 in DNA: TGTGCCAGTATCGGAGGGGGGGCAGGAACCTACGAGCAGTACTTC.

The chain combines TRBV5-4 with TRBJ2-3; 8 bases align to TRBD1. V was pared by 5 bases and J by 5 bases, with 13 bases of the junction left unmatched. The length of the CDR3 is 16 residues. Germline CDR1 and CDR2: SGHNT and YYREEE (reference sequence). CDR3 coding DNA: TGTGCCAGCAGTTCCCCCGGACAGGGATCGCGAGATACGCAGTATTTT. It yields the protein CASSSPGQGSRDTQYF. The complete variable domain, with remaining parts taken from reference TRBV5-4 and TRBJ2-3, reads ETGVTQSPTHLIKTRGQQVTLRCSSQSGHNTVSWYQQALGQGPQFIFQYYREEENGRGNFPPRFSGLQFPNYSSELNVNALELDDSALYLCASSSPGQGSRDTQYFGPGTRLTVL.

Ten or more counts support this clonotype. The chain couples TRBV4-1 to TRBJ2-1; 10 bases are shared with TRBD2. V trimming: 1 base; J trimming: 5 bases; junction bases outside the gene matches: 8. Germline lookup yields CDR1 MGHRA and CDR2 YSYEKL. The CDR3 is made up of 17 amino acids. This chain's CDR3 is CASSQALAGAKNNEQFF. CDR3 bases: TGCGCCAGCAGCCAAGCCCTAGCGGGAGCCAAGAACAATGAGCAGTTCTTC.

This clonotype was seen ten or more times. The chain recombines TRBV5-6 with TRBJ1-1; perhaps TRBD1 as D (5 bases). The V gene's germline CDR1 is SGHDT and CDR2 YYEEEE. V dropped 0 bases and J dropped 1 base, with 13 bases sitting between them. This CDR3 is 16 amino acids long. CDR3 loop: CASSLALSGGNTEAFF. DNA for the CDR3: TGTGCCAGCAGCTTGGCGCTGAGCGGGGGGAACACTGAAGCTTTCTTT.

The rearrangement uses TRBV18 and TRBJ2-3; D might be TRBD2 (5 bases). Germline V lookup: CDR1 KGHSH, CDR2 LQKENI. The CDR3 sequence is 15 residues long. Trimming took 3 bases from V and 1 from J, leaving 11 bases between them. This CDR3 is CASSPAGPGTDTQYF. The CDR3 coding sequence is TGTGCCAGCTCACCGGCGGGCCCTGGCACAGATACGCAGTATTTT.

This clonotype occurred many times. CDR3 in amino acids: CASSLRTDYNEQFF. The DNA for the CDR3 is TGCGCCAGCAGCCTCCGGACGGACTACAATGAGCAGTTCTTC. J is TRBJ2-1 and V is TRBV5-1; D is undetermined. CDR3 size: 14 residues. V was clipped by 4 bases and J by 3 bases, with 11 bases between them. Germline loops: CDR1 SGHRS, CDR2 YFSETQ.

Points on this clonotype: A read error may be the cause here, since a much bigger clone is one base away. The chain couples TRBV12-3 or TRBV12-4 to TRBJ2-3, with D possibly matching TRBD2 (6 bases). This CDR3 has 14 amino acids. The CDR3 protein is CASSWLAYTDTQCF. CDR3 bases: TGTGCCAGCAGTTGGCTAGCGTACACAGATACGCAGTGTTTT.

Many counts were recorded for this clonotype. The chain links TRBV2 to TRBJ1-1; D is uncertain. The CDR3 has 15 residues. Trimming stripped 6 bases from V and 4 bases from J, with 18 bases between. Germline CDR1 SNHLY, CDR2 FYNNEI. DNA of the CDR3: TGTGCCAGCAGACCCTCTAGCGGGCAAGGCACTGAAGCTTTCTTT. It yields the protein CASRPSSGQGTEAFF.

The chain carries TRBV20-1 and TRBJ1-6; 9 bases fit TRBD1. V lost 5 bases and J lost 6; bases outside the gene matches: 11. CDR3 size: 16 residues. CDR1 is DFQATT and CDR2 is SNEGSKA in the germline V gene (reference sequence). The CDR3 reads CSADPGQGISNSPLHF. The CDR3 DNA sequence: TGCAGTGCTGATCCGGGACAGGGTATTAGTAATTCACCCCTCCACTTT.

The chain employs TRBV20-1 and TRBJ2-3, with 8 bases aligning to TRBD1. Germline loops: CDR1 DFQATT, CDR2 SNEGSKA (reference sequence). There are 14 residues in the CDR3. CDR3 region: CSAEDRGGTDTQYF. In DNA, the CDR3 is TGCAGCGCCGAAGACAGGGGAGGAACAGATACGCAGTATTTT.